One sample yielded the 22 T cell receptor beta chains listed below, sequenced in a study of T cells after yellow fever vaccination. MiXCR, run by TCRdb on the 5' RACE reads, gives a single entry per CDR3 protein. The data hold 300,000 to 400,000 distinct CDR3 sequences, with roughly 9.4% observed a single time. This specimen was PBMCs, taken on the day of the first yellow fever vaccination. The receptors stem from a man between 18 and 29 years old who received the YFV17D yellow fever vaccine.

This clonotype was counted only a few times. The CDR3 DNA follows: TGCAGCGTGGCCTCGAGGGGTCCGACAGATACGCAGTATTTT. It specifies CSVASRGPTDTQYF. This chain connects TRBV29-1 to TRBJ2-3; the D call may be TRBD1 or TRBD2 (5 bases each). The CDR3 is 14 residues long. The germline CDR1 and CDR2 sequences are SQVTM and ANQGSEA. V lost 6 bases to trimming and J lost 3 bases, with 16 bases between them.

V usage is TRBV7-9 and J usage is TRBJ1-6; D is unresolved. This CDR3 is built from 13 residues. V lost 0 bases and J lost 5, with 2 bases in between. The germline V gene encodes CDR1 SEHNR and CDR2 FQNEAQ (reference sequence). The chain's CDR3 is CASSLANNSPLHF. In nucleotides, the CDR3 is TGTGCCAGCAGCTTAGCGAATAATTCACCCCTCCACTTT.

The rearrangement uses TRBV5-1 and TRBJ1-1; 9 positions match TRBD1. Trimming at V came to 4 bases and at J to 0 bases, leaving 7 bases not matched to a gene. Germline lookup yields CDR1 SGHRS and CDR2 YFSETQ. The CDR3 extends over 16 amino acids. CDR3 in DNA: TGCGCCAGCAGCCCGGGACAGGGAACGCTGAACACTGAAGCTTTCTTT. As protein: CASSPGQGTLNTEAFF.

The sample holds a few counts of this clonotype. The chain couples TRBV5-1 to TRBJ1-1; a possible D gene is TRBD1 (5 bases). The CDR3 runs 15 residues. V lost 4 bases and J 4 bases, leaving 17 bases between the germline ends. Germline V gives CDR1 SGHRS, CDR2 YFSETQ. CDR3 nucleotide sequence: TGCGCCAGCAGCCCGACGGGCAGGGCGGTCACTGAAGCTTTCTTT. Amino acids: CASSPTGRAVTEAFF. Filled out from reference TRBV5-1 and TRBJ1-1, the complete variable domain reads KAGVTQTPRYLIKTRGQQVTLSCSPISGHRSVSWYQQTPGQGLQFLFEYFSETQRNKGNFPGRFSGRQFSNSRSEMNVSTLELGDSALYLCASSPTGRAVTEAFFGQGTRLTVV.

This clonotype was seen more than once but under ten times. The chain uses TRBV6-1 and TRBJ2-6, with 7 bases matching TRBD1. CDR1 MNHNS and CDR2 SASEGT come from the germline V gene. The CDR3 has 16 residues. Trimming took 8 bases from V and 0 from J; bases not matched to a gene: 7. For the CDR3, the DNA is TGTGCCAGCCAGGGGGTACTCGGCTCTGGGGCCAACGTCCTGACTTTC. Residues: CASQGVLGSGANVLTF.

The chain combines TRBV7-9 with TRBJ1-2; 7 bases line up with TRBD1. V was clipped by 3 bases and J by 3 bases; unmatched bases: 7. This CDR3 spans 15 amino acids. Germline loops: CDR1 SEHNR, CDR2 FQNEAQ (reference sequence). The CDR3 loop is CASSFYRGFDYGYTF. CDR3 nucleotide sequence: TGTGCCAGCAGCTTTTACAGGGGATTCGACTATGGCTACACCTTC.

In this sample, this clonotype turned up a few times. The chain joins TRBV4-3 to TRBJ2-1; D perhaps matches TRBD2 (5 bases). This CDR3 is 14 amino acids long. CDR1 is LGHNA and CDR2 is YSLEER in the germline V gene. Trimming removed 3 bases at V and 5 bases at J, with 11 bases between. CDR3 protein: CASSQADGDNEQFF. CDR3 DNA: TGCGCCAGCAGCCAGGCGGACGGGGACAATGAGCAGTTCTTC.

This clonotype was counted a few times. The J gene is TRBJ1-5, the V gene TRBV28; D may be TRBD1 (5 bases). Germline loops: CDR1 MDHEN, CDR2 SYDVKM. V lost 7 bases, J lost 5 bases, and 18 bases lay in between. The CDR3 spans 15 residues. The DNA of the CDR3 is TGTGCCAGCATTCTAGGGGCAGGAGTAGATCAGCCCCAGCATTTT. Its translation is CASILGAGVDQPQHF.

The chain is built from TRBV7-2 and TRBJ2-5, with a possible D match to TRBD1 (5 bases). This CDR3 has 13 residues. The germline V gene encodes CDR1 SGHTA and CDR2 FQGNSA. Trimming shortened V by 5 bases and J by 4 bases, and 11 bases separated the two germline ends. The DNA of the CDR3 is TGTGCCAGCAGCCCAGGGTTACGAGAGACCCAGTACTTC. Protein sequence: CASSPGLRETQYF.

The gene calls are TRBV19 and TRBJ2-2, with TRBD1 as a possible D gene (6 bases). CDR3 length: 17 residues. Between the trimmed V and J ends, which lost 5 bases and 3 bases, there was a span of 19 bases. Per the germline V gene, CDR1 is LNHDA and CDR2 is SQIVND (reference sequence). Here the CDR3 DNA reads TGTGCCAGTAGTTATACCTCAACAGGGATCCACACCGGGGAGCTGTTTTTT. It yields the protein CASSYTSTGIHTGELFF.

V and J are TRBV4-2 and TRBJ2-1, with D perhaps given as TRBD1 or TRBD2 (5 bases each). V lost 0 bases to trimming and J lost 5 bases, with 14 bases between them. The V gene's germline CDR1 is LGHNA and CDR2 YNFKEQ. This CDR3 region has 16 residues. CDR3 protein: CASSQEWGLGDNEQFF. In nucleotides, the CDR3 is TGTGCCAGCAGCCAAGAATGGGGCTTGGGGGACAATGAGCAGTTCTTC.

The chain recombines TRBV7-3 with TRBJ2-2, with 9 bases aligning to TRBD1. CDR1 SGHTA and CDR2 FQGTGA come from the germline V gene. V lost 5 bases, J lost 7 bases, and 5 bases stayed unmatched. The CDR3 has 14 residues. CDR3 in amino acids: CASSLGQGGGELFF. CDR3 bases: TGTGCCAGCAGCCTGGGACAGGGAGGCGGGGAGCTGTTTTTT.

This clonotype came up many times. The rearrangement joins TRBV7-6 to TRBJ1-1; D is perhaps TRBD1 (6 bases). The CDR3 length is 15 residues. The germline V gene has CDR1 SGHVS and CDR2 FNYEAQ. V was clipped by 5 bases and J by 2 bases, with 15 bases between them. CDR3 in DNA: TGTGCCAGCAGCCGGGGGCAGGGACGAAACACTGAAGCTTTCTTT. It is translated as CASSRGQGRNTEAFF.

The chain recombines TRBV4-3 with TRBJ1-5, with TRBD1 matching over 10 bases. Germline CDR1 is LGHNA and CDR2 is YSLEER. The trim removed 4 bases at V and 4 bases at J, leaving 4 bases unmatched. The CDR3 runs to 15 residues. CDR3 protein: CASSPGTGVNQPQHF. The CDR3 DNA sequence: TGCGCCAGCAGCCCTGGGACAGGGGTAAATCAGCCCCAGCATTTT.

The sample holds a few counts of this clonotype. J is TRBJ2-7 and V is TRBV19; TRBD2 matches 8 bases. This CDR3 spans 13 amino acids. The germline gives CDR1 LNHDA, CDR2 SQIVND (reference sequence). J was trimmed by 9 bases and V by 0 bases; bases with no gene match: 4. The CDR3 loop is CASSIDGLAGQYV. The CDR3 coding sequence is TGTGCCAGTAGTATAGATGGGCTAGCGGGGCAGTACGTC.

This clonotype was counted ten times or more. The gene calls are TRBV12-3 or TRBV12-4 and TRBJ1-5; 11 nucleotides line up with TRBD1. After removal of 6 bases from V and 6 bases from J, the junction contained 4 bases not matched to a gene. The CDR3 spans 14 residues. As DNA, the CDR3 is TGTGCCAGCAGGGACAGGGGGCTATTTCAGCCCCAGCATTTT. Protein sequence: CASRDRGLFQPQHF.

This clonotype was detected ten times or more. This rearrangement joins TRBV5-1 to TRBJ2-1, with 9 positions matching TRBD1. Germline CDR1 reads SGHRS; CDR2 reads YFSETQ. The CDR3 length is 15 residues. The J segment lost 1 base and the V segment lost 4 bases, leaving 3 bases of the junction unmatched. The CDR3 region is CASSPGTGSYNEQFF. The CDR3 DNA reads TGCGCCAGCAGCCCAGGGACAGGGTCCTACAATGAGCAGTTCTTC. Using reference TRBV5-1 and TRBJ2-1 for the parts outside the CDR3, the full variable domain is KAGVTQTPRYLIKTRGQQVTLSCSPISGHRSVSWYQQTPGQGLQFLFEYFSETQRNKGNFPGRFSGRQFSNSRSEMNVSTLELGDSALYLCASSPGTGSYNEQFFGPGTRLTVL.

This clonotype was counted a few times. V gene TRBV4-3 combines with J gene TRBJ2-2, with 11 bases aligning to TRBD2. V was pared by 0 bases and J by 12 bases, with 9 bases of the junction left unmatched. CDR1 and CDR2 (germline): LGHNA, YSLEER. This CDR3 contains 16 residues. CDR3 protein: CASSQDWASGGLKLFF. Here the CDR3 DNA reads TGCGCCAGCAGCCAAGATTGGGCTAGCGGGGGGTTGAAGCTGTTTTTT.

This clonotype has only a few counts. This rearrangement joins TRBV18 to TRBJ2-1; D might be TRBD1 (6 bases). V shed 4 bases and J shed 7 bases, with 8 bases lying between them. CDR1 is KGHSH and CDR2 is LQKENI in the germline V gene. CDR3 length: 12 residues. CDR3 region: CASSLDSNEQFF. The CDR3 nucleotides are TGTGCCAGCTCACTGGACAGTAATGAGCAGTTCTTC. The variable domain in full, with the rest retrieved from reference TRBV18 and TRBJ2-1, is NAGVMQNPRHLVRRRGQEARLRCSPMKGHSHVYWYRQLPEEGLKFMVYLQKENIIDESGMPKERFSAEFPKEGPSILRIQQVVRGDSAAYFCASSLDSNEQFFGPGTRLTVL.

A few counts support this clonotype. The chain carries TRBV4-1 and TRBJ1-4; 9 positions agree with TRBD1. The germline V gene has CDR1 MGHRA and CDR2 YSYEKL. The ends lost 4 bases at V and 8 bases at J; junction bases unmatched: 8. The CDR3 has 15 residues. The CDR3 here is CASSPMTGGREKLFF. As DNA, the CDR3 is TGCGCCAGCAGCCCCATGACAGGGGGGCGAGAAAAACTGTTTTTT.

This clonotype was picked up one time. CDR3 protein: CASSLGGRPYGYTF. In DNA form, the CDR3 reads TGCGCCAGCAGCTTAGGGGGGCGCCCCTATGGCTACACCTTC. The V call is TRBV5-1, the J call TRBJ1-2; maybe TRBD1 (6 bases). The CDR3 is 14 amino acids. Germline CDR1 reads SGHRS; CDR2 reads YFSETQ. V lost 2 bases, J lost 4 bases, and 12 bases lay in between.

This clonotype was counted between two and nine times. This sequence joins TRBV12-3 or TRBV12-4 and TRBJ1-2, with D maybe TRBD1 (6 bases). This CDR3 contains 14 residues. The germline V and J ends were trimmed by 3 bases and 4 bases, with 12 bases remaining between them. CDR3: CASSFGGGFYGYTF. The CDR3 nucleotides are TGTGCCAGCAGTTTTGGCGGGGGCTTCTATGGCTACACCTTC.